This T cell receptor beta chain is drawn from a study of control samples from healthy donors and cancer patients. Measured with immunoSEQ multiplex PCR; TCRdb has only the in-frame clones, and not every one. Of approximately 120,000 clones listed, 85% to 95% are singletons. The CDR3 consists of 13 residues. The V segment lost 6 bases and the J segment 7 bases; nucleotides outside the gene matches: 7. Germline V gene lookup returns CDR1 SGHTA and CDR2 FQGNSA. The sequence was obtained from a man at least 80 years old with head and neck cancer. The sample was PBMCs. This chain links TRBV7-2 with TRBJ2-3, with TRBD2 matching 7 bases. The CDR3 loop reads CASRIPGGNTQYF. CDR3 DNA: TGTGCCAGCAGGATACCGGGGGGTAATACGCAGTATTTT.